The 2 T cell receptor beta chains below come from one sample, sequenced in a study of patients and donors after allogeneic stem cell transplantation. From the RT-PCR reads, TCRdb called clonotypes with MiXCR, one entry per CDR3 protein. Of roughly 200,000 distinct CDR3 sequences in the sample, around 40% were seen once. Material for sequencing was blood, either unsorted or a sorted T cell fraction (not recorded which). Source of these receptors: a human donor who was either an allogeneic HSCT recipient or a stem cell or donor lymphocyte infusion donor (not recorded which). It is not recorded whose cells these are; they may come from a transplant donor.

This clonotype has only a few counts. The chain carries TRBV5-1 and TRBJ1-1, with a possible D match to TRBD1 (5 bases). This CDR3 has 15 residues. Germline V gene sequence: CDR1 SGHRS, CDR2 YFSETQ. V lost 3 bases, J lost 10 bases, and 22 bases lay in between. CDR3 protein: CASSWDPGERLAAFF. DNA of the CDR3: TGCGCCAGCAGCTGGGACCCCGGCGAACGTTTAGCAGCTTTCTTT.

This clonotype was seen only a few times. The V gene is TRBV15, the J gene TRBJ1-5, with TRBD1 as a possible D gene (5 bases). Trimming took off 1 base at V and 1 base at J, with 5 bases between the two ends. The V gene's germline CDR1 is LNHNV and CDR2 YYDKDF (reference sequence). The CDR3 runs 14 residues. Here the CDR3 reads CATSRGDSNQPQHF. The DNA of the CDR3 is TGTGCCACCAGCAGAGGGGACAGCAATCAGCCCCAGCATTTT.